The clone carrying this T cell receptor (beta chain) has a single count. The CDR3 is made up of 12 amino acids. Germline V lookup: CDR1 KGHSH, CDR2 LQKENI. The V and J ends lost 2 bases and 11 bases respectively, with 9 bases between them. This record comes from a study of T cell changes during pregnancy in multiple sclerosis. Measured with immunoSEQ multiplex PCR; TCRdb has only the in-frame clones, and not every one. This sample has 35,000 to 40,000 clones; 92% occur once, and the top ten carry 5.5%. The source was CD8+ T cells from peripheral blood mononuclear cells, collected in the third trimester of pregnancy. V usage is TRBV18 and J usage is TRBJ2-2; D not resolved. This clonotype was sampled from a female donor with multiple sclerosis, enrolled in a pregnancy study. The CDR3 reads CASSPITSELFF. In nucleotides, the CDR3 is TGTGCCAGCTCACCAATCACGAGTGAGCTGTTTTTT.